This note documents a single T cell receptor (beta chain) sequence. Antigen unknown. V dropped 0 bases and J dropped 2 bases, with 18 bases sitting between them. This CDR3 has 18 residues. Germline CDR1 is MGHRA and CDR2 is YSYEKL. A single record per CDR3 protein comes from TCRdb applying MiXCR to the 5' RACE reads. This table has some 900,000 distinct CDR3 sequences, roughly an eighth appearing once. The data were obtained in a study of identical twins. Regarding the study as a whole: The more abundant beta clonotypes in cord blood had fewer insertions, and memory repertoires did not show this.

In addition, the sample was reused for a study of yellow fever vaccine responses in identical twins.

The receptor was derived from a woman younger than 30 in good health. The V call is TRBV4-1, the J call TRBJ2-3; D is possibly TRBD2 (5 bases). The sequenced sample consisted of PBMCs. CDR3 in DNA: TGCGCCAGCAGCCAAGATGGCTCTGAACTAGAGCCCACAGATACGCAGTATTTT. This encodes CASSQDGSELEPTDTQYF.